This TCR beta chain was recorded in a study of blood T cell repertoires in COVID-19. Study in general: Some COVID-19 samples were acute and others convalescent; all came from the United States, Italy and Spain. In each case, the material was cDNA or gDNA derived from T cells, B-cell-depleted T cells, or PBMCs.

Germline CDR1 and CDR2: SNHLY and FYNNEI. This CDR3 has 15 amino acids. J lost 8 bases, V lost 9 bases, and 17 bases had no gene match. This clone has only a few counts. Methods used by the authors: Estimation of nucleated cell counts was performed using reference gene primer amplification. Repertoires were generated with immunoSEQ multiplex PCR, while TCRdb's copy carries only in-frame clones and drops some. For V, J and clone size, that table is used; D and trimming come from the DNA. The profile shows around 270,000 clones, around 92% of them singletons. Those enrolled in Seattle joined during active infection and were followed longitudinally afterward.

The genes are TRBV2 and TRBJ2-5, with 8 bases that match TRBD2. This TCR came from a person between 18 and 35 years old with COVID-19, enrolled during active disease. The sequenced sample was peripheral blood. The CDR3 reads CASSGGQALKKTQYF. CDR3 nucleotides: TGTGCCAGTTCGGGGGGGCAGGCCCTCAAGAAAACCCAGTACTTC. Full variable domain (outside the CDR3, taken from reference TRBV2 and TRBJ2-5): EPEVTQTPSHQVTQMGQEVILRCVPISNHLYFYWYRQILGQKVEFLVSFYNNEISEKSEIFDDQFSVERPDGSNFTLKIRSTKLEDSAMYFCASSGGQALKKTQYFGPGTRLLVL.